Listed here are 2 T cell receptor beta chains from one sample, sequenced in a study of OX40 agonist ivuxolimab in advanced cancers. Data came from immunoSEQ multiplex PCR; TCRdb stores just in-frame clones and leaves some out. Here the sample spans 45,000 to 60,000 clones, approximately 90% being singletons. Sequencing used CD4+ or CD8+ T cells sorted from blood, obtained in a trial of the OX40 agonist ivuxolimab. The receptors shown here come from an adult with an advanced solid tumor such as melanoma, head and neck, liver or kidney cancer.

This chain links TRBV18 with TRBJ1-3; D not certain. Germline values: CDR1 KGHSH, CDR2 LQKENI. V dropped 2 bases and J dropped 5 bases, with 13 bases sitting between them. There are 15 residues in the CDR3. CDR3 nucleotides: TGTGCCAGCTCACCAGATAGGCGCTTTCGAAACACCATATATTTT. Its translation: CASSPDRRFRNTIYF.

V is TRBV29-1 and J is TRBJ2-3, with a weak D call TRBD1 (6 bases). V lost 3 bases and J 1 base, leaving 8 bases between the germline ends. This CDR3 comprises 13 residues. CDR1 SQVTM and CDR2 ANQGSEA come from the germline V gene. CDR3 sequence reads: CSVDPGGTDTQYF. The CDR3 coding sequence is TGCAGCGTTGACCCAGGGGGCACAGATACGCAGTATTTT.